The 21 T cell receptor beta chains reported below all come from one sample, sequenced in a study of response to subunit inactivated influenza vaccine. TCRdb called the RT-PCR reads again in MiXCR, with one record for every CDR3 protein. The sample includes 450,000 to 600,000 distinct CDR3 sequences, 16% seen only once; the top ten take 3%. This specimen consisted of CD4+ T cells sorted from PBMCs, obtained less than 25 months after vaccination. Every receptor here comes from a man in his fifties or sixties who received an inactivated influenza vaccine.

This clonotype was detected ten times or more. The chain links TRBV20-1 to TRBJ2-1; 9 positions match TRBD1. The CDR3 length is 14 residues. CDR1 and CDR2 (germline): DFQATT, SNEGSKA (reference sequence). Losses at the gene ends were 5 bases for V and 9 bases for J; bases not matched to a gene: 11. The CDR3 sequence: CSAPRQGVRTEQFF. Here the CDR3 DNA reads TGCAGTGCTCCGAGACAGGGGGTCCGTACTGAGCAGTTCTTC.

This clonotype was found a few times. V is TRBV12-3 or TRBV12-4 and J is TRBJ2-5; D unresolved. Trimming left V 3 bases short and J 1 base short, with 12 bases between. This CDR3 is built from 15 residues. In nucleotides, the CDR3 is TGTGCCAGCAGTTTGCGTCCTACGGGCCAAGAGACCCAGTACTTC. Protein product: CASSLRPTGQETQYF.

The chain links TRBV7-2 to TRBJ2-1, with a tentative D call TRBD2 (5 bases). Germline V gene lookup returns CDR1 SGHTA and CDR2 FQGNSA. V was pared by 8 bases and J by 9 bases, with 17 bases between. The CDR3 spans 13 residues. DNA for the CDR3: TGTGCCAGCGGGTCGACTAACTTATCTGAGCAGTTCTTC. Protein: CASGSTNLSEQFF.

This clonotype has a count of ten or more. The V and J genes are TRBV20-1 and TRBJ2-1, with 9 positions matching TRBD2. The ends lost 5 bases at V and 4 bases at J; junction bases unmatched: 6. The CDR3 has 14 amino acids. From germline, CDR1 is DFQATT and CDR2 SNEGSKA (reference sequence). CDR3: CSASSGTSYNEQFF. The CDR3, as DNA: TGCAGTGCTTCTAGCGGGACGTCGTACAATGAGCAGTTCTTC.

The chain is built from TRBV10-3 and TRBJ2-5, with D possibly matching TRBD2 (6 bases). Trimming took off 2 bases at V and 5 bases at J, with 6 bases between the two ends. The germline V gene has CDR1 ENHRY and CDR2 SYGVKD. The CDR3 length is 12 residues. Here the CDR3 DNA reads TGTGCCATCAGTGAGGGAGGGGAGACCCAGTACTTC. Its translation is CAISEGGETQYF.

This clonotype was counted only a few times. J is TRBJ2-5 and V is TRBV10-3, with 7 positions matching TRBD1. Germline-derived CDR1 and CDR2 are ENHRY and SYGVKD. This CDR3 has 15 amino acids. V trimming: 5 bases; J trimming: 4 bases; junction bases outside the gene matches: 10. CDR3 amino acids: CAISPTGATGETQYF. Written as DNA, the CDR3 is TGTGCCATCAGTCCAACAGGGGCTACAGGAGAGACCCAGTACTTC.

The rearrangement links TRBV3-1 to TRBJ2-5; 10 bases match TRBD1. V gave up 1 base and J gave up 3 bases; unmatched junction bases: 2. The length of the CDR3 is 15 residues. Germline CDR1 reads LGHDT; CDR2 reads YNNKEL (reference sequence). The CDR3 nucleotides are TGTGCCAGCAGCCAAGTGGGACAGGGGAAAGAGACCCAGTACTTC. Translated, it gives CASSQVGQGKETQYF.

This chain connects TRBV6-5 to TRBJ1-6; D remains unclear. CDR3 length equals 18 residues. Trimming left V 0 bases short and J 7 bases short, with 19 bases between. Per germline, CDR1 MNHEY and CDR2 SVGAGI. As DNA, the CDR3 is TGTGCCAGCAGTTACTCGGGGTTTTTTTCGGGGAACAATTCACCCCTCCACTTT. The encoded protein is CASSYSGFFSGNNSPLHF.

Sample share makes this clonotype medium-sized. The gene calls are TRBV11-2 and TRBJ1-1; D gene unclear. Germline V gives CDR1 SGHAT, CDR2 FQNNGV. The V end lost 6 bases, the J end lost 0 bases, and 11 bases lay between the germline ends. The CDR3 is made up of 14 amino acids. As DNA, the CDR3 is TGTGCCAGCAGTCGGACCCCTTTGAACACTGAAGCTTTCTTT. This translates into CASSRTPLNTEAFF.

This clonotype was recorded a few times. The germline gene is not matched at one end of the junction; a read error may be the cause. This sequence joins TRBV4-1 and TRBJ2-2; a weak D match, TRBD1 (6 bases). This CDR3 has 16 amino acids. Looked up from germline, CDR1 is MGHRA and CDR2 is YSYEKL. The CDR3 sequence: CASSRLSTGNSGELFF. CDR3 in DNA: TGCGCCAGCAGCCGACTATCTACAGGGAACAGCGGGGAGCTGTTTTTT.

CDR3 in amino acids: CSVDLWGNQPQHF. The DNA for the CDR3 is TGCAGCGTTGATCTCTGGGGCAATCAGCCCCAGCATTTT. This chain uses TRBV29-1 with TRBJ1-5; D is uncertain. The CDR3 extends over 13 amino acids. Deletions cut 3 bases from V and 2 bases from J, with 8 bases between. CDR1 and CDR2 from the germline V gene are SQVTM and ANQGSEA. The whole variable domain, filled in from reference TRBV29-1 and TRBJ1-5, reads SAVISQKPSRDICQRGTSLTIQCQVDSQVTMMFWYRQQPGQSLTLIATANQGSEATYESGFVIDKFPISRPNLTFSTLTVSNMSPEDSSIYLCSVDLWGNQPQHFGDGTRLSIL.

The chain uses TRBV18 and TRBJ2-2; the match to TRBD1 covers 7 bases. This CDR3 spans 16 amino acids. V dropped 1 base and J dropped 5; count of bases not matched to a gene: 7. Germline V CDR1 and CDR2: KGHSH, LQKENI. CDR3 in amino acids: CASSPQGARWTGELFF. CDR3 DNA: TGTGCCAGCTCACCACAGGGGGCGCGATGGACCGGGGAGCTGTTTTTT.

V and J are TRBV5-1 and TRBJ1-4, with D uncertain. The CDR3 spans 12 residues. The V gene lost 2 bases and the J gene lost 3 bases, with 2 bases spanning the gap. Germline CDR1 and CDR2: SGHRS and YFSETQ. The CDR3 region is CASSFANEKLFF. The CDR3 coding sequence is TGCGCCAGCAGCTTTGCTAATGAAAAACTGTTTTTT.

The chain couples TRBV7-9 to TRBJ1-1, with D unresolved. Germline-derived CDR1 and CDR2 are SEHNR and FQNEAQ (reference sequence). V lost 5 bases and J 2 bases, leaving 12 bases between the germline ends. CDR3 length equals 14 residues. CDR3 sequence: CASSQAMTNTEAFF. In nucleotides, the CDR3 is TGTGCCAGCAGCCAAGCCATGACTAACACTGAAGCTTTCTTT.

This clonotype has a handful of counts. The V call is TRBV2, the J call TRBJ2-7; 7 bases match TRBD1. Germline-derived CDR1 and CDR2 are SNHLY and FYNNEI. V shed 7 bases and J 3 bases; nucleotides not matched to a gene: 12. The CDR3 runs 15 residues. Here the CDR3 reads CASTTDRTGYYEQYF. The CDR3 region has the DNA TGTGCCAGCACCACGGACAGGACAGGCTACTACGAGCAGTACTTC.

The chain combines TRBV7-2 with TRBJ2-7; 10 bases agree with TRBD2. Trimming cost V 5 bases and J 4 bases; bases outside gene matches: 11. The CDR3 length is 16 residues. Germline CDR1 and CDR2: SGHTA and FQGNSA. The CDR3 nucleotides are TGTGCCAGCAGCCCTAGGACTAGCGGAGACAGATACGAGCAGTACTTC. This sequence encodes CASSPRTSGDRYEQYF.

This chain connects TRBV12-3 or TRBV12-4 to TRBJ1-1; no reliable D call. The length of the CDR3 is 16 residues. Trimming pared 5 bases from V and 0 bases from J, leaving 16 bases between. CDR3 bases: TGTGCCAGCAGTCCCGCGCGGACCTTCATGAACACTGAAGCTTTCTTT. Its protein product is CASSPARTFMNTEAFF.

This sequence joins TRBV7-9 and TRBJ2-3; 11 bases line up with TRBD2. J was trimmed by 2 bases and V by 6 bases; bases with no gene match: 4. Looked up from germline, CDR1 is SEHNR and CDR2 is FQNEAQ (reference sequence). CDR3 length: 15 residues. CDR3 coding DNA: TGTGCCAGCAGTCTACTAGCGGGGGCCACAGATACGCAGTATTTT. This sequence encodes CASSLLAGATDTQYF.

This clonotype was picked up a small number of times. The chain employs TRBV4-2 and TRBJ1-2; no clear D gene. Germline V gives CDR1 LGHNA, CDR2 YNFKEQ. Trimming took 0 bases from V and 0 from J, leaving 11 bases between them. This CDR3 contains 16 residues. This CDR3 is CASSQERTTANYGYTF. CDR3 bases: TGTGCCAGCAGCCAAGAGCGAACAACAGCTAACTATGGCTACACCTTC.

The V and J genes are TRBV7-2 and TRBJ1-3; D ambiguous. The V end was cut by 4 bases, the J end by 3 bases, with 16 bases between. CDR1 SGHTA and CDR2 FQGNSA come from the germline V gene. The CDR3 totals 16 residues. This CDR3 is CASSSPGPQRGNTIYF. CDR3 in DNA: TGTGCCAGCAGCTCGCCAGGACCCCAACGTGGAAACACCATATATTTT.

This clonotype was found a few times. The V and J genes are TRBV20-1 and TRBJ1-3; 7 bases are a match to TRBD1. V trimming: 5 bases; J trimming: 2 bases; junction bases outside the gene matches: 6. CDR3 length: 14 residues. CDR1 and CDR2 (germline): DFQATT, SNEGSKA (reference sequence). In DNA form, the CDR3 reads TGCAGTGCTTACAGGGGTGGCCCTGGAAACACCATATATTTT. This encodes CSAYRGGPGNTIYF.